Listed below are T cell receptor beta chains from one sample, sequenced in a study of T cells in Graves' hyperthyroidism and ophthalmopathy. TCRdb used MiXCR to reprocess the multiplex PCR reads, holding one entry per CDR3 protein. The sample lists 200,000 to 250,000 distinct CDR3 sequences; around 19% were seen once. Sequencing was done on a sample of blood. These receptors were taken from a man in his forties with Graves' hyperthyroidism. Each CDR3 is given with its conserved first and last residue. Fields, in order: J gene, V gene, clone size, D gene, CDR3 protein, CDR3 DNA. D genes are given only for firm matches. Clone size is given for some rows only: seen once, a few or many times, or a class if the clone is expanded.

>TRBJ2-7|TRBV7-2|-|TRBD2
CASSLAWAGDYEQYF
TGTGCCAGCAGCTTAGCTTGGGCGGGGGACTACGAGCAGTACTTC
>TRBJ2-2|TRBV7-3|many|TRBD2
CASSPHGTTNTGELFF
TGTGCCAGCAGCCCCCACGGGACTACCAACACCGGGGAGCTGTTTTTT
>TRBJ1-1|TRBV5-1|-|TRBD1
CASSTTGQGYTEAFF
TGCGCCAGCAGCACTACGGGACAGGGGTACACTGAAGCTTTCTTT
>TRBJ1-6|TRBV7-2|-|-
CASSPDSNSPLHF
TGTGCCAGCAGCCCGGACAGTAATTCACCCCTCCACTTT
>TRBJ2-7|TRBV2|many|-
CASSDATVTSYEQYF
TGTGCCAGCAGTGATGCGACAGTAACTTCCTACGAGCAGTACTTC
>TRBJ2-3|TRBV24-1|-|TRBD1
CATSDFRTGGGSDTQYF
TGTGCCACCAGTGATTTTAGGACAGGGGGAGGGTCAGATACGCAGTATTTT
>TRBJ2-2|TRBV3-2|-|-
CASSQDNRGWNTGELFF
TGTGCCAGCAGCCAAGACAACAGGGGATGGAACACCGGGGAGCTGTTTTTT
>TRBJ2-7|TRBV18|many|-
CASSVDSYEQYF
TGTGCCAGCTCCGTTGACAGCTACGAGCAGTACTTC
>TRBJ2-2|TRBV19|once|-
CASSPNRGGTGELFF
TGTGCCAGTAGTCCTAACCGGGGAGGCACCGGGGAGCTGTTTTTT
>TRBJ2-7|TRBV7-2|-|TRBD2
CASRSGTSYEQYF
TGTGCCAGCAGAAGCGGGACTAGCTACGAGCAGTACTTC
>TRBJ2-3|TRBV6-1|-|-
CASSRRTSTDTQYF
TGTGCCAGCAGCAGGAGAACTAGCACAGATACGCAGTATTTT
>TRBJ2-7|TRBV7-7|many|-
CASSPAPGNEQYF
TGTGCTAGCAGCCCCGCGCCTGGTAACGAGCAGTACTTC
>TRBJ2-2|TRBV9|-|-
CASSVVVGGELFF
TGTGCCAGCAGCGTAGTTGTGGGCGGGGAGCTGTTTTTT
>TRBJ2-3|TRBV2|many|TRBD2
CASRDSGGVADTQYF
TGTGCCAGCAGGGATAGCGGGGGTGTGGCAGATACGCAGTATTTT
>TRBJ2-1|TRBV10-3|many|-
CAISETGYNEQFF
TGTGCCATCAGTGAGACAGGTTACAATGAGCAGTTCTTC
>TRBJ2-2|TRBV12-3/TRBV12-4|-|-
CASSYLGVNEELFF
TGTGCCAGCAGTTACCTCGGGGTTAATGAGGAGCTGTTTTTT
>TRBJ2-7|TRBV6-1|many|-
CASSEWGSSYEQYF
TGTGCCAGCAGTGAATGGGGAAGCTCCTACGAGCAGTACTTC
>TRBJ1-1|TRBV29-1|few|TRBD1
CSVDRGFTEAFF
TGCAGCGTGGACAGGGGTTTCACTGAAGCTTTCTTT
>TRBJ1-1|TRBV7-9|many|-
CASSAPGRRDTEAFF
TGTGCCAGCAGCGCACCTGGGAGGCGGGACACTGAAGCTTTCTTT
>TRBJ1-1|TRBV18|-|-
CASSPPSGARNTEAFF
TGTGCCAGCTCACCCCCTTCGGGGGCGAGGAACACTGAAGCTTTCTTT
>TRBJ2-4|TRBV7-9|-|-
CASSLGQTGNIQYF
TGTGCCAGCAGCTTGGGTCAAACGGGTAACATTCAGTACTTC
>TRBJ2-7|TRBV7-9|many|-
CASSPRTGGYEQYF
TGTGCCAGCAGCCCCCGGACGGGCGGCTACGAGCAGTACTTC
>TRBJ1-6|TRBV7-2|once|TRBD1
CASSLIHKGADSPLHF
TGTGCCAGCAGCTTAATCCACAAGGGGGCTGATTCACCCCTCCACTTT
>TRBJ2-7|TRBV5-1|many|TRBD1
CASSFGDSSYEQYF
TGCGCCAGCAGCTTCGGGGACAGCTCCTACGAGCAGTACTTC
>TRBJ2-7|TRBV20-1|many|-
CSRGKLGSYEQYF
TGCAGTAGGGGGAAGCTAGGCTCCTACGAGCAGTACTTC
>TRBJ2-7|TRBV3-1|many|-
CASSQETRLGEQYF
TGTGCCAGCAGCCAAGAGACACGCCTAGGCGAGCAGTACTTC
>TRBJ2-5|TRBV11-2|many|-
CASSLDLLETQYF
TGTGCCAGCAGCTTAGATCTTTTAGAGACCCAGTACTTC
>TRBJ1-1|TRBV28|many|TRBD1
CASIPSSGTANTEAFF
TGTGCCAGCATTCCATCTTCCGGGACAGCGAACACTGAAGCTTTCTTT
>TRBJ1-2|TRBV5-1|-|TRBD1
CASSWNRDRAHYGYTF
TGCGCCAGCAGCTGGAACCGGGACAGGGCCCACTATGGCTACACCTTC
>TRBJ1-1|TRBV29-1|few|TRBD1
CSVEDRGLFEGFF
TGCAGCGTTGAAGACAGGGGGCTCTTTGAAGGTTTCTTT